This is a list of T cell receptor beta chains from one sample in a study of T cell repertoires in cytomegalovirus infection. TCRdb used MiXCR to reprocess the reads, holding one entry per CDR3 protein. The table shows about 180,000 distinct CDR3 sequences, with less than 25% occurring only once. The antigens these receptors bind are not known. The starting material was CD8+ T cells from cultured PBMCs, obtained from culture after CMV antigen stimulation. The receptors come from a human donor in good health (CMV status not recorded). Some clones in this sample may be carry-over from other donors' samples. Both conserved end residues are part of each CDR3. A D gene is named only where the DNA matches it firmly. Only part of the rows carry a size: once, few, many, or a class if the clone is expanded.

V	D	size	J	DNA	CDR3
TRBV7-9	TRBD1	many	TRBJ1-1	TGTGCCAGCAGCCCAGGGGGTATCACTGAAGCTTTCTTT	CASSPGGITEAFF
TRBV7-8	.	.	TRBJ2-1	TGTGCCAGCAGCTTAGGTCGGCCGAGAAACAATGAGCAGTTCTTC	CASSLGRPRNNEQFF
TRBV15	.	.	TRBJ2-2	TGTGCCACCAGCAGGACCGACACCGGGGAGCTGTTTTTT	CATSRTDTGELFF
TRBV9	.	.	TRBJ2-7	TGTGCCAGCAGCGTGAACTGGGCCCGGGAGCAGTACTTC	CASSVNWAREQYF
TRBV4-1	.	.	TRBJ2-7	TGCGCCAGCAGCCTCTCGGGACCGAGCTCCTACGAGCAGTACTTC	CASSLSGPSSYEQYF
TRBV7-8	.	few	TRBJ1-3	TGTGCCAGCAGCCCTGACAGAGACTCTGGAAACACCATATATTTT	CASSPDRDSGNTIYF
TRBV4-3	.	few	TRBJ1-6	TGCGCCAGCAGCCAAGATATTAGTGAGGGTTCACCCCTCCACTTT	CASSQDISEGSPLHF
TRBV9	.	.	TRBJ2-2	TGTGCCAGCAGCGTATGGATAACCGGGGAGCTGTTTTTT	CASSVWITGELFF
TRBV12-3/TRBV12-4	TRBD1	.	TRBJ1-2	TGTGCCAGCAGCCGGGGACAGGGGGCGTATTATGGCTACACCTTC	CASSRGQGAYYGYTF
TRBV11-2	.	few	TRBJ1-1	TGTGCCAGCAGCTCCATTATTAGGAGGGTCCCAGGGAGTACTGAAGCTTTCTTT	CASSSIIRRVPGSTEAFF
TRBV11-2	.	many	TRBJ2-1	TGTGCCAGCAGCTTACCGTTCGAGGGGCGGGCCCCCTACAATGAGCAGTTCTTC	CASSLPFEGRAPYNEQFF
TRBV7-2	.	.	TRBJ2-7	TGTGCCAGCAGCTTAGCCGGGACATTAAGCTCCTACGAGCAGTACTTC	CASSLAGTLSSYEQYF
TRBV27	.	.	TRBJ1-4	TGTGCCAGCAGTTCCCAGACAAATGAAAAACTGTTTTTT	CASSSQTNEKLFF
TRBV18	TRBD1	few	TRBJ2-3	TGTGCCAGCTCACTGCGGACAGGGGGTCGCACAGATACGCAGTATTTT	CASSLRTGGRTDTQYF
TRBV7-2	.	.	TRBJ2-3	TGTGCCAGCAGCTTAGCGTCCACCGGGGCCCGGGGGGATACGCAGTATTTT	CASSLASTGARGDTQYF
TRBV7-8	TRBD1	many	TRBJ2-5	TGTGCCAGCAGCTTGCCGAGACAGGGTTCGGGGACCCAGTACTTC	CASSLPRQGSGTQYF
TRBV19	TRBD2	.	TRBJ2-3	TGTGCCAGTAGTTTTCCTAGCGGGGGATACACAGATACGCAGTATTTT	CASSFPSGGYTDTQYF
TRBV19	.	.	TRBJ2-1	TGTGCCAGTAGTATCGTGGGAAGGAATGAGCAGTTCTTC	CASSIVGRNEQFF